Presented here are 7 T cell receptor beta chains from one specimen sequenced in a study of Ad26.COV2.S vaccination and SARS-CoV-2 variants (dated by TCRdb to the early 2020s). Library method: the immunoSEQ multiplex PCR assay. In TCRdb, the immuneACCESS table is reduced to in-frame sequences with V and J assigned. These tables do not hold every clone; where another copy was compared, an unresolved V gene accounts for under half, and the others remain unexplained. The sample table shows about 680,000 clones, and more than 70% are seen once. Of the sample, about 1.5% falls within the top ten clones. The meaning of the sample's treatment or condition label: around 19 received Ad26.COV2.S at low or high dose, single or two shots; 5 received placebo; per-sample allocation not given. Repertoires of vaccine and placebo recipients were sequenced from samples taken on day 63 after the first injection. The sequencing used peripheral blood, collected in a trial of Ad26.COV2.S vaccine versus placebo. These receptor sequences come from a person aged 18 to 65 who received the Ad26.COV2.S COVID-19 vaccine or a placebo.

The V and J genes are TRBV5-6 and TRBJ2-2; D may be TRBD2 (5 bases). Trimming shortened V by 4 bases and J by 5 bases, and 18 bases separated the two germline ends. The CDR3 has 16 residues. CDR1 and CDR2 from the germline V gene are SGHDT and YYEEEE. The CDR3 DNA reads TGTGCCAGCAGCGCTAGCTTACGACGCCTTACCGGGGAGCTGTTTTTT. It specifies CASSASLRRLTGELFF.

The genes are TRBV11-3 and TRBJ2-1; 10 positions agree with TRBD1. This CDR3 contains 15 residues. CDR1 and CDR2 from the germline V gene are SGHNT and YENEEA. The J segment lost 6 bases and the V segment lost 4 bases, leaving 6 bases of the junction unmatched. The CDR3 is CASSSRDRGFNEQFF. The CDR3 DNA sequence: TGTGCCAGCAGCTCCCGGGACAGGGGCTTCAATGAGCAGTTCTTC.

This clone was found once. J is TRBJ2-2 and V is TRBV18; 9 positions agree with TRBD2. This CDR3 has 16 residues. V shed 3 bases and J 8 bases; nucleotides not matched to a gene: 10. Looked up from germline, CDR1 is KGHSH and CDR2 is LQKENI. The CDR3 DNA reads as TGTGCCAGCTCACCCCCGGGACTAGCTGGTACTGGGGAGCTGTTTTTT. It codes for CASSPPGLAGTGELFF.

This rearrangement joins TRBV11-3 to TRBJ2-3; the D gene is possibly TRBD2 (6 bases). CDR3 length equals 15 residues. CDR1 is SGHNT, CDR2 YENEEA, per germline. The ends were cut back, 1 base at V and 3 bases at J, with 11 bases in the middle. The CDR3, as DNA: TGTGCCAGCAGCTTAGGAGGGAGGAAGACAGATACGCAGTATTTT. Translating gives CASSLGGRKTDTQYF.

This clone occurred once. DNA of the CDR3: TGTGCCAGCAGCCCCTCGGGACAGGGCTATCAGCCCCAGCATTTT. Protein sequence: CASSPSGQGYQPQHF. The chain has TRBV4-2 and TRBJ1-5; TRBD1 matches 9 bases. The trim removed 4 bases at V and 5 bases at J, leaving 6 bases unmatched. The CDR3 totals 15 residues. Germline CDR1 LGHNA, CDR2 YNFKEQ.

This chain joins TRBV15 and TRBJ1-5, with 7 nucleotides matching TRBD1. The germline CDR1 and CDR2 sequences are LNHNV and YYDKDF (reference sequence). This CDR3 is 16 amino acids long. With V trimmed by 1 base and J by 3 bases, 6 bases remained unmatched. CDR3 residues: CATSRVGGGNNQPQHF. The DNA for the CDR3 is TGTGCCACCAGCAGAGTAGGGGGCGGAAACAATCAGCCCCAGCATTTT.

The chain has TRBV4-1 and TRBJ2-1, with 8 bases aligning to TRBD2. The germline V gene encodes CDR1 MGHRA and CDR2 YSYEKL. The CDR3 has 14 amino acids. Unmatched junction bases numbered 5, after V lost 8 bases and J lost 2 bases. CDR3 residues: CASGLSGAYNEQFF. The CDR3 nucleotides are TGCGCCAGCGGGCTTAGCGGGGCCTACAATGAGCAGTTCTTC.